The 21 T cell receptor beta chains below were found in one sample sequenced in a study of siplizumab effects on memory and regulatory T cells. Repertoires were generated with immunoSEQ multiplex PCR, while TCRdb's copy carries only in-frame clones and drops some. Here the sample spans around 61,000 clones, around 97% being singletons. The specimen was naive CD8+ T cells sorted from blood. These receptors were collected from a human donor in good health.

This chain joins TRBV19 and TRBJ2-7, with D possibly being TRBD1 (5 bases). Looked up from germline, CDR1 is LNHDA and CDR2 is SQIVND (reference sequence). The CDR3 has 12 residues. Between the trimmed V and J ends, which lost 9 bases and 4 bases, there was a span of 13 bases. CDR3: CASQGNRYEQYF. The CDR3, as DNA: TGTGCCAGCCAGGGTAATCGGTACGAGCAGTACTTC.

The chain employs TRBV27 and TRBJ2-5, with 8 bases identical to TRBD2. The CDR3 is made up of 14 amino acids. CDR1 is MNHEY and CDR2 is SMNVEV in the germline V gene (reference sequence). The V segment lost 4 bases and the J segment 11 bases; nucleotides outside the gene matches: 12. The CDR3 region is CASSYVGGTRRQYF. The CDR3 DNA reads TGTGCCAGCAGTTACGTTGGGGGGACTAGACGACAGTACTTC.

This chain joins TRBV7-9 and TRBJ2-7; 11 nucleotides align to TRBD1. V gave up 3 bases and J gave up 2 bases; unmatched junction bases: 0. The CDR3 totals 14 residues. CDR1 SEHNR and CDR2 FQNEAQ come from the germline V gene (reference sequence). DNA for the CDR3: TGTGCCAGCAGCTTGGGACAGGGGGCCTACGAGCAGTACTTC. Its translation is CASSLGQGAYEQYF.

The CDR3 is CASSSRGSSSYEQYF. CDR3 bases: TGTGCCAGCAGTTCCCGGGGGTCTAGCTCCTACGAGCAGTACTTC. The gene calls are TRBV27 and TRBJ2-7, with a tentative D call TRBD2 (6 bases). Per germline, CDR1 MNHEY and CDR2 SMNVEV (reference sequence). V lost 4 bases to trimming and J lost 0 bases, with 13 bases between them. The CDR3 has 15 amino acids.

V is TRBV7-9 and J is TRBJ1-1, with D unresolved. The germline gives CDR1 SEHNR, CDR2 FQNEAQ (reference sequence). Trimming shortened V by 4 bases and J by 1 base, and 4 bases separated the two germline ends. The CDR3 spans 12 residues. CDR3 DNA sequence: TGTGCCAGCAGCTCCACGAACACTGAAGCTTTCTTT. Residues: CASSSTNTEAFF.

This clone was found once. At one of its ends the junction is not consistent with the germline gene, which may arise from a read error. CDR3 protein: CASSLRTGGSYEQYF. The CDR3 bases are TGTGCTAGCAGCTTGCGAACAGGGGGCTCCTACGAGCAGTACTTC. The chain recombines TRBV7-7 with TRBJ2-7, with TRBD1 matching 8 bases. CDR1 SSHAT and CDR2 FNYEAQ come from the germline V gene (reference sequence). The CDR3 spans 15 residues.

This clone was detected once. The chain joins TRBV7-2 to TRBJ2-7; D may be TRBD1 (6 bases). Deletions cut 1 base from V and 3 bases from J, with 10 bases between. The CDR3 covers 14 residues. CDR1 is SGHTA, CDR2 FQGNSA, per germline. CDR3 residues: CASSLEQGRYEQYF. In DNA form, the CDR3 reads TGTGCCAGCAGCTTAGAACAGGGACGCTACGAGCAGTACTTC.

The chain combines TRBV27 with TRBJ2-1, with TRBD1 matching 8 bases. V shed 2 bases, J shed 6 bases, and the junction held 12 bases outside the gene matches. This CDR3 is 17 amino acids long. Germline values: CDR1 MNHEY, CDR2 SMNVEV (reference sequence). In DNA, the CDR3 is TGTGCCAGCAGTTTAGGAGTCAGGGGGCGCCCCGTCAATGAGCAGTTCTTC. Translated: CASSLGVRGRPVNEQFF.

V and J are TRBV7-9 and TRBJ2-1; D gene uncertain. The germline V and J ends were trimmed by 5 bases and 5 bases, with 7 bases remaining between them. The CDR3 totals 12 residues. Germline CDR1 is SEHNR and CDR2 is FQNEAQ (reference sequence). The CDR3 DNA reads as TGTGCCAGCAGCAGCCCCGACAATGAGCAGTTCTTC. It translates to CASSSPDNEQFF.

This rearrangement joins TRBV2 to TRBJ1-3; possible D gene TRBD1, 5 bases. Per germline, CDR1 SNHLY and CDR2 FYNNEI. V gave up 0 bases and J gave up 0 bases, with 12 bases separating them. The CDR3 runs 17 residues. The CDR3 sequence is CASSEALEGLSGNTIYF. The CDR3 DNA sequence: TGTGCCAGCAGTGAAGCGCTCGAGGGGCTCTCTGGAAACACCATATATTTT.

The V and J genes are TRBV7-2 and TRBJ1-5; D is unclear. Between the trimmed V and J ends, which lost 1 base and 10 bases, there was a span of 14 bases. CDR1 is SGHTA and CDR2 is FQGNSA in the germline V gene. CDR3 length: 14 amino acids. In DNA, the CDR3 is TGTGCCAGCAGCTTAGAGGTTAGGGTACACCCCCAGCATTTT. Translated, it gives CASSLEVRVHPQHF. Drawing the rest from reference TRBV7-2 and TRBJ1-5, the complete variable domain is GAGVSQSPSNKVTEKGKDVELRCDPISGHTALYWYRQSLGQGLEFLIYFQGNSAPDKSGLPSDRFSAERTGGSVSTLTIQRTQQEDSAVYLCASSLEVRVHPQHFGDGTRLSIL.

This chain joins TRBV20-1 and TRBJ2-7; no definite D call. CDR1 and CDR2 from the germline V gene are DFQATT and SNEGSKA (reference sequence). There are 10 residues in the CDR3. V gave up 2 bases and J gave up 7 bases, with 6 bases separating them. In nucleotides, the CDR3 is TGCAGTGCTAGAATTGGGGAGCAGTACTTC. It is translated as CSARIGEQYF.

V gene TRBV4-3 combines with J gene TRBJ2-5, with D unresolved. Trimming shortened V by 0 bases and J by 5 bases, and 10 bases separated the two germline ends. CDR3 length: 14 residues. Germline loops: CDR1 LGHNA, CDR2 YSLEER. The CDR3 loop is CASSQDDSSETQYF. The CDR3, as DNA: TGCGCCAGCAGCCAAGATGATTCGTCCGAGACCCAGTACTTC.

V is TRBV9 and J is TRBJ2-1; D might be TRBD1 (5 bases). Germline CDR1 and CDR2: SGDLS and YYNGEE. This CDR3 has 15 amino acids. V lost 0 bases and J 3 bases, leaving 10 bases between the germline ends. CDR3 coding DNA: TGTGCCAGCAGCGTAGTAGGGGTGGTCTACAATGAGCAGTTCTTC. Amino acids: CASSVVGVVYNEQFF. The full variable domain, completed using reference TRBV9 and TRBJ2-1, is DSGVTQTPKHLITATGQRVTLRCSPRSGDLSVYWYQQSLDQGLQFLIQYYNGEERAKGNILERFSAQQFPDLHSELNLSSLELGDSALYFCASSVVGVVYNEQFFGPGTRLTVL.

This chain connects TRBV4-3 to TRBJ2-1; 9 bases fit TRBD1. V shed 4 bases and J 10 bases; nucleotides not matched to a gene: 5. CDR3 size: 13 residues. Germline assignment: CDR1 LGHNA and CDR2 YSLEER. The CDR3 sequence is CASSPQGAQEQFF. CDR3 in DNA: TGCGCCAGCAGCCCACAGGGGGCTCAGGAGCAGTTCTTC.

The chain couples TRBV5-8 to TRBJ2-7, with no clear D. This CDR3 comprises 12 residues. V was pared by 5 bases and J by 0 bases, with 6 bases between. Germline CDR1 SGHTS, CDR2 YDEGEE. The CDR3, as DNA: TGTGCCAGCAGGTCGAGCTCCTACGAGCAGTACTTC. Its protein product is CASRSSSYEQYF.

CDR3 amino acids: CSVEELTTIGAFF. The DNA of the CDR3 is TGCAGCGTTGAAGAGCTGACAACGATCGGGGCTTTCTTT. V gene TRBV29-1 combines with J gene TRBJ1-1, with no clear D. V was clipped by 0 bases and J by 11 bases, with 16 bases between them. The CDR3 extends over 13 amino acids. Germline V CDR1 and CDR2: SQVTM, ANQGSEA.

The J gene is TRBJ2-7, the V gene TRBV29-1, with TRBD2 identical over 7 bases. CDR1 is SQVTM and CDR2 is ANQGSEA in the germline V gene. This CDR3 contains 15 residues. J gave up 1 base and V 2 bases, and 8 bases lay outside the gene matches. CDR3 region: CSVESGSSGSYEQYF. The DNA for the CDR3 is TGCAGCGTTGAATCCGGGTCTAGCGGTTCCTACGAGCAGTACTTC.

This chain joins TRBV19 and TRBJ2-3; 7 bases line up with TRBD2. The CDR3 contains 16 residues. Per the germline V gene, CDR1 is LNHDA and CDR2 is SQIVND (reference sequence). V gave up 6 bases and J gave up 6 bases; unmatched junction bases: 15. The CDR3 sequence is CASSAPHTSARDTQYF. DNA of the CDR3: TGTGCCAGTAGCGCCCCACATACTAGCGCGCGGGATACGCAGTATTTT.

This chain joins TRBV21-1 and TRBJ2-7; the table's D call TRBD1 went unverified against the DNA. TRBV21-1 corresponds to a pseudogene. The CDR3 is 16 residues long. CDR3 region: CASSAPGHPNPYEQYF. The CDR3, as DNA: TGTGCCAGCAGCGCCCCGGGACACCCGAACCCCTACGAGCAGTACTTC.

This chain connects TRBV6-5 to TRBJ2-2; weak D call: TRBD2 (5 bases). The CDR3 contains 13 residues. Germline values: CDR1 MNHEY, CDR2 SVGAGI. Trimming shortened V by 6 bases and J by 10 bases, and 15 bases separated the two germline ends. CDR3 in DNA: TGTGCCAGCAGCCTAGCAACCCCCACGGAGCTGTTTTTT. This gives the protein CASSLATPTELFF.